A single sample gave rise to the 26 T cell receptor beta chains below, sequenced in a study of T cells in Graves' hyperthyroidism and ophthalmopathy. Amplified TCR beta CDR3 regions came from RNA transcripts. In the first-round RT-PCR of the TCR CDR3, the HTBI primer set was used. MiXCR was run by TCRdb on the multiplex PCR reads, yielding one entry per CDR3 protein. The sample records roughly 510,000 distinct CDR3 sequences, 35% to 50% being singletons. Sequences were obtained from peripheral blood or thyroid tissue (not recorded which). The source is an adult woman with Graves' disease, either hyperthyroidism or ophthalmopathy (not recorded which).

The CDR3 nucleotides read TGTGCCATCAGGGCTAGCGGGAGCCCGAACACCGGGGAGCTGTTTTTT. Amino acid sequence: CAIRASGSPNTGELFF. V is TRBV10-3 and J is TRBJ2-2, with 10 bases aligning to TRBD2. V shed 6 bases and J 0 bases; nucleotides not matched to a gene: 4. CDR1 ENHRY and CDR2 SYGVKD come from the germline V gene. The CDR3 runs 16 residues.

Remarks on this clonotype: It is likely a read error, because the conserved phenylalanine at the end of the CDR3 is missing. V gene TRBV9 combines with J gene TRBJ2-5; D may be TRBD1 (5 bases). The V gene lost 0 bases and the J gene lost 5 bases, with 11 bases spanning the gap. The CDR3 covers 14 residues. Per germline, CDR1 SGDLS and CDR2 YYNGEE. As DNA, the CDR3 is TGTGCCAGCAGCGTAGGTTGGGGCTTGGAGACCCAGTACCTC. This codes for CASSVGWGLETQYL.

This clonotype has ten or more counts. This chain connects TRBV7-9 to TRBJ1-1; no firm D call. This CDR3 is built from 13 residues. Trimming removed 5 bases from V and 1 base from J, with 8 bases in between. Germline loops: CDR1 SEHNR, CDR2 FQNEAQ (reference sequence). The CDR3 spells CASSPDGNTEAFF. In DNA, the CDR3 is TGTGCCAGCAGCCCGGACGGGAACACTGAAGCTTTCTTT.

The chain recombines TRBV7-9 with TRBJ1-4; 9 bases line up with TRBD1. V lost 4 bases and J lost 3; bases outside the gene matches: 6. The CDR3 length is 16 residues. The V gene's germline CDR1 is SEHNR and CDR2 FQNEAQ (reference sequence). In DNA form, the CDR3 reads TGTGCCAGCAGCTCGGTCCGGACAGGGGCTAATGAAAAACTGTTTTTT. This encodes CASSSVRTGANEKLFF. Full variable domain (remainder filled in from reference TRBV7-9 and TRBJ1-4): DTGVSQNPRHKITKRGQNVTFRCDPISEHNRLYWYRQTLGQGPEFLTYFQNEAQLEKSRLLSDRFSAERPKGSFSTLEIQRTEQGDSAMYLCASSSVRTGANEKLFFGSGTQLSVL.

V is TRBV28 and J is TRBJ1-1; no firm D call. The V end lost 7 bases, the J end lost 5 bases, and 11 bases lay between the germline ends. In germline, CDR1 is MDHEN, CDR2 SYDVKM. This CDR3 has 12 amino acids. The CDR3 nucleotides are TGTGCCAGCACCGTATCCGGGACTGAAGCTTTCTTT. Its protein product is CASTVSGTEAFF.

The V and J genes are TRBV20-1 and TRBJ1-5; possibly TRBD1 for D (6 bases). The CDR3 runs to 14 residues. Germline CDR1 is DFQATT and CDR2 is SNEGSKA (reference sequence). V lost 6 bases and J lost 5, with 17 bases in between. CDR3 nucleotides: TGCAGTGCAGAGGGTATGGAGGGGGATCAGCCCCAGCATTTT. It specifies CSAEGMEGDQPQHF.

Comment on this clonotype: A read error may account for a junction end that differs from germline. The chain recombines TRBV2 with TRBJ1-4; the D gene is possibly TRBD1 (5 bases). Per germline, CDR1 SNHLY and CDR2 FYNNEI. The CDR3 spans 10 residues. For the CDR3, the DNA is TGTGCCAGCAGTGAAACCCAGGGATCTTTT. As protein: CASSETQGSF.

The chain couples TRBV5-8 to TRBJ2-5; 7 nucleotides agree with TRBD1. Per germline, CDR1 SGHTS and CDR2 YDEGEE. The CDR3 has 16 residues. Germline trimming cut 4 bases from V and 5 bases from J; bases unmatched to any gene: 14. The CDR3 DNA sequence: TGTGCCAGCAGCGCCTACAGGGGAATGTATATGGAGACCCAGTACTTC. Its protein product is CASSAYRGMYMETQYF.

The sample holds many counts of this clonotype. The rearrangement uses TRBV7-8 and TRBJ2-7; D is unclear. Germline loops: CDR1 SGHVS, CDR2 FQNEAQ. The ends were cut back, 1 base at V and 1 base at J, with 11 bases in the middle. This CDR3 is built from 15 residues. The CDR3 loop reads CASSLGWQSSYEQYF. The CDR3 nucleotides read TGTGCCAGCAGCTTAGGTTGGCAGAGTTCCTACGAGCAGTACTTC. The variable domain in full, completed from reference TRBV7-8 and TRBJ2-7, reads GAGVSQSPRYKVAKRGQDVALRCDPISGHVSLFWYQQALGQGPEFLTYFQNEAQLDKSGLPSDRFFAERPEGSVSTLKIQRTQQEDSAVYLCASSLGWQSSYEQYFGPGTRLTVT.

The chain uses TRBV10-3 and TRBJ1-2, with 10 bases aligning to TRBD1. V lost 7 bases to trimming and J lost 7 bases; unmatched junction nucleotides: 6. CDR1 and CDR2 (germline): ENHRY, SYGVKD. CDR3 length equals 13 residues. CDR3 coding DNA: TGTGCCATCAATCCGGGACAGGGGTTTGGCTACACCTTC. Amino acid sequence: CAINPGQGFGYTF.

V usage is TRBV12-3 or TRBV12-4 and J usage is TRBJ1-2; the D is unclear. The CDR3 is 14 residues long. V was pared by 4 bases and J by 1 base, with 10 bases between. The CDR3 protein is CASSYGGLNYGYTF. Written as DNA, the CDR3 is TGTGCCAGCAGTTATGGAGGGCTTAACTATGGCTACACCTTC.

V usage is TRBV29-1 and J usage is TRBJ2-5; weak D call: TRBD2 (6 bases). V was cut by 5 bases and J by 5 bases, with 18 bases left in between. Looked up from germline, CDR1 is SQVTM and CDR2 is ANQGSEA. The CDR3 runs 14 residues. The CDR3 region has the DNA TGCAGCGTTATGACTAGTGGGGCTGCGGAGACCCAGTACTTC. Residues: CSVMTSGAAETQYF.

This clonotype was seen a handful of times. CDR3 in amino acids: CASKRTGGNQPQHF. The CDR3 DNA sequence: TGTGCCAGTAAGAGGACAGGGGGCAATCAGCCCCAGCATTTT. V is TRBV19 and J is TRBJ1-5; 9 positions agree with TRBD1. The CDR3 is made up of 14 amino acids. The germline CDR1 and CDR2 sequences are LNHDA and SQIVND (reference sequence). V lost 7 bases and J lost 2; bases outside the gene matches: 3.

Turning to this clonotype: Possible read error: a much larger clone is one base away. The conserved phenylalanine or tryptophan is not found at the CDR3 terminus, so this likely reflects a read error. The chain employs TRBV7-9 and TRBJ1-2; a weak D match, TRBD1 (5 bases). Germline lookup yields CDR1 SEHNR and CDR2 FQNEAQ (reference sequence). This CDR3 is 16 amino acids long. CDR3 coding DNA: TGCGCCAGCAGCCCGCCAGCAAGGGGCCTCTCCTATGGCTACACCTCC. Translating gives CASSPPARGLSYGYTS.

This clonotype was counted ten times or more. V and J are TRBV2 and TRBJ2-6; D remains ambiguous. V was clipped by 6 bases and J by 5 bases, with 5 bases between them. The CDR3 length is 12 residues. Germline V CDR1 and CDR2: SNHLY, FYNNEI. The CDR3: CASSGWANVLTF. The CDR3 region has the DNA TGTGCCAGCAGCGGGTGGGCCAACGTCCTGACTTTC.

V is TRBV10-1 and J is TRBJ1-2; D not certain. V was shortened by 7 bases and J by 2 bases, with 11 bases between the two germline ends. Germline assignment: CDR1 WNHNN and CDR2 SYGVQD (reference sequence). This CDR3 has 13 residues. CDR3 loop: CASTQNMNYGYTF. The CDR3 bases are TGCGCCAGCACCCAGAACATGAACTATGGCTACACCTTC.

The V call is TRBV20-1, the J call TRBJ2-7, with D tentatively TRBD1 (5 bases). The CDR3 consists of 13 residues. CDR1 is DFQATT, CDR2 SNEGSKA, per germline (reference sequence). V lost 0 bases and J lost 7, with 13 bases in between. The CDR3 DNA follows: TGCAGTGCTAGAGATCAGGGCTCGAAGGAGCAGTACTTC. Protein: CSARDQGSKEQYF.

This chain connects TRBV7-9 to TRBJ2-7; either TRBD1 or TRBD2 may fit D (5 bases each). Germline CDR1 and CDR2: SEHNR and FQNEAQ (reference sequence). V was clipped by 9 bases and J by 2 bases, with 14 bases between them. The CDR3 sequence is 13 residues long. The CDR3 region is CARSGDAPYEQYF. The CDR3 nucleotides are TGTGCCAGATCCGGGGACGCACCCTACGAGCAGTACTTC.

The rearrangement links TRBV10-2 to TRBJ2-3; D perhaps matches TRBD1 (6 bases). CDR1 WSHSY and CDR2 SAAADI come from the germline V gene. The CDR3 consists of 14 residues. Trimming removed 7 bases at V and 6 bases at J, with 17 bases between. The CDR3 spells CASKGELILDTQYF. CDR3 in DNA: TGCGCCAGCAAGGGGGAGTTGATATTGGATACGCAGTATTTT.

The V gene is TRBV29-1, the J gene TRBJ1-1; D call uncertain. The germline CDR1 and CDR2 sequences are SQVTM and ANQGSEA. The V end was cut by 4 bases, the J end by 4 bases, with 7 bases between. This CDR3 comprises 11 residues. CDR3 DNA sequence: TGCAGCGTTGGCACGGGCACTGAAGCTTTCTTT. Its protein is CSVGTGTEAFF.

The gene calls are TRBV7-9 and TRBJ1-2; 7 bases fit TRBD1. The germline V gene has CDR1 SEHNR and CDR2 FQNEAQ (reference sequence). There are 14 residues in the CDR3. Germline trimming cut 3 bases from V and 4 bases from J; bases unmatched to any gene: 5. The CDR3 DNA is TGTGCCAGCAGCTTCGAGGGGGCTAGCTATGGCTACACCTTC. Translated, it gives CASSFEGASYGYTF.

Remarks on this clonotype: One end of the junction fails to match germline, which may point to a read error. V and J are TRBV2 and TRBJ2-2; the match to TRBD2 covers 7 bases. Germline-derived CDR1 and CDR2 are SNHLY and FYNNEI. The CDR3 is made up of 15 amino acids. The CDR3 loop reads CASSGGLVNTRELFF. As DNA, the CDR3 is TGTGCCAGCAGTGGCGGACTAGTAAACACCAGGGAGCTGTTTTTT.

The chain joins TRBV20-1 to TRBJ2-5; D is possibly TRBD1 or TRBD2 (6 bases each). The CDR3 totals 12 residues. Trimming pared 4 bases from V and 5 bases from J, leaving 11 bases between. Germline V gene lookup returns CDR1 DFQATT and CDR2 SNEGSKA (reference sequence). CDR3 loop: CSAIGGGETQYF. CDR3 DNA: TGCAGTGCTATCGGGGGCGGCGAGACCCAGTACTTC.

This chain links TRBV7-8 with TRBJ1-4; D might be TRBD1 (6 bases). This CDR3 has 15 amino acids. The germline V gene encodes CDR1 SGHVS and CDR2 FQNEAQ. The ends were cut back, 5 bases at V and 8 bases at J, with 18 bases in the middle. The CDR3 sequence is CASSPVRGLHEKLFF. The CDR3 DNA is TGTGCCAGCAGCCCAGTCAGGGGCTTGCACGAAAAACTGTTTTTT.

Points on this clonotype: The junction differs from germline at one of its ends, possibly a read error. CDR3 sequence: CASSVAGSLNGNTIYF. The DNA for the CDR3 is TGTGCCAGCAGCGTAGCAGGGTCCCTAAATGGAAACACCATATATTTT. The rearrangement uses TRBV7-4 and TRBJ1-3, with D perhaps TRBD1 (5 bases). The CDR3 loop spans 16 amino acids. The germline V gene has CDR1 SGHVT and CDR2 SQSDAQ.

The chain recombines TRBV30 with TRBJ2-2, with D possibly being TRBD1 (5 bases). V lost 4 bases and J lost 4, with 10 bases in between. The germline CDR1 and CDR2 sequences are GTSNPN and SVGIG (reference sequence). The CDR3 is made up of 13 amino acids. The CDR3 sequence: CAWKPGPTGELFF. In DNA form, the CDR3 reads TGTGCCTGGAAGCCAGGGCCCACCGGGGAGCTGTTTTTT.